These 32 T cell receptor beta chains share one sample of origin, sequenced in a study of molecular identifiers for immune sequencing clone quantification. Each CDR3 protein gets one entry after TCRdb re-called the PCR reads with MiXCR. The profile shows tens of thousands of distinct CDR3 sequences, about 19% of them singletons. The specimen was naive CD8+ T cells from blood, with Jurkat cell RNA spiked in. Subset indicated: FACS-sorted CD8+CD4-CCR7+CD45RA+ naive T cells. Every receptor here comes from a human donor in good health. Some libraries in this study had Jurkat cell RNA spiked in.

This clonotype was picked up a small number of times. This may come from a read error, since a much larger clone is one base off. CDR3 in amino acids: CASGLTPDRNYGYTF. CDR3 bases: TGTGCCAGTGGCCTTACCCCGGACCGAAACTATGGCTACACCTTC. The genes are TRBV19 and TRBJ1-2; unclear D gene. The germline V gene encodes CDR1 LNHDA and CDR2 SQIVND (reference sequence). This CDR3 region has 15 residues. Trimming removed 8 bases at V and 2 bases at J, with 18 bases between.

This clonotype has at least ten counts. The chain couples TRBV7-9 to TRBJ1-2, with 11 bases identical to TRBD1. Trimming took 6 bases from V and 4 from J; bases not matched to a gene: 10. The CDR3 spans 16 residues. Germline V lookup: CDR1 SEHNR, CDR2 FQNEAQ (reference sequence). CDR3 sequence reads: CASRPGQGDIGYGYTF. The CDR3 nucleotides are TGTGCCAGCAGGCCGGGACAGGGGGATATCGGCTATGGCTACACCTTC.

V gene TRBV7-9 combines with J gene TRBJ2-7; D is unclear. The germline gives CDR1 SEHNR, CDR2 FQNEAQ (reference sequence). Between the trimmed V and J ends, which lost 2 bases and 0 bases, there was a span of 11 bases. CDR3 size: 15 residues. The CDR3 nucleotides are TGTGCCAGCAGCTTATCTCGACCCAGCTCCTACGAGCAGTACTTC. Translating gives CASSLSRPSSYEQYF.

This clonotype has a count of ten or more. CDR3 in amino acids: CASSYGGLRGTEAFF. The CDR3 region has the DNA TGTGCCAGCAGTTACGGGGGACTTCGGGGCACTGAAGCTTTCTTT. This rearrangement joins TRBV6-5 to TRBJ1-1; TRBD1 might be the D (5 bases). This CDR3 has 15 residues. Trimming removed 2 bases at V and 4 bases at J, with 14 bases between. Germline values: CDR1 MNHEY, CDR2 SVGAGI.

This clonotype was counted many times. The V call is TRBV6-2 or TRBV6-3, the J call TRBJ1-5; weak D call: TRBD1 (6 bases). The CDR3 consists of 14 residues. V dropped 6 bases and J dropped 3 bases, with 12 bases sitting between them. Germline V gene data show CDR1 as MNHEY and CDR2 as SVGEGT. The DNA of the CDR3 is TGTGCCAGCAGACACGACAGGTACAATCAGCCCCAGCATTTT. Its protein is CASRHDRYNQPQHF.

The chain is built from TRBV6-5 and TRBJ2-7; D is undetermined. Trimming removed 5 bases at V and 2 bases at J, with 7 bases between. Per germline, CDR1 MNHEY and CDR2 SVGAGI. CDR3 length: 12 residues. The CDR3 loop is CASSDAAYEQYF. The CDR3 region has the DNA TGTGCCAGCAGTGACGCCGCCTACGAGCAGTACTTC.

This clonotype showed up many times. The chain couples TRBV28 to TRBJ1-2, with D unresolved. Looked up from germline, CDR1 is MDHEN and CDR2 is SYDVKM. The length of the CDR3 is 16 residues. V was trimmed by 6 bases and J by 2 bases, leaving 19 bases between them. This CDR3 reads CASSTPNYIGNYGYTF. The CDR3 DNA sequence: TGTGCCAGCAGCACTCCGAACTACATTGGAAACTATGGCTACACCTTC.

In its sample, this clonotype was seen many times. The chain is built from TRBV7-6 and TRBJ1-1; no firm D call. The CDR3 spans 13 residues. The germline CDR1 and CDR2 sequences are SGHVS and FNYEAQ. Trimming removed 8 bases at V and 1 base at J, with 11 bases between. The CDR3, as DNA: TGTGCCAGCGCTGGGTGGGAGAACACTGAAGCTTTCTTT. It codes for CASAGWENTEAFF. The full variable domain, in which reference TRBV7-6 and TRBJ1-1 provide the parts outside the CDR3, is GAGVSQSPRYKVTKRGQDVALRCDPISGHVSLYWYRQALGQGPEFLTYFNYEAQQDKSGLPNDRFSAERPEGSISTLTIQRTEQRDSAMYRCASAGWENTEAFFGQGTRLTVV.

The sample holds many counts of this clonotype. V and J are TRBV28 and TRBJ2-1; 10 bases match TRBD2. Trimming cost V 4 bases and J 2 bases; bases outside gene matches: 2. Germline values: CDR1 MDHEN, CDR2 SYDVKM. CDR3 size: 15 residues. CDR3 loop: CASSSLAGAYNEQFF. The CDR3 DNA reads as TGTGCCAGCAGTTCTCTAGCGGGAGCCTACAATGAGCAGTTCTTC.

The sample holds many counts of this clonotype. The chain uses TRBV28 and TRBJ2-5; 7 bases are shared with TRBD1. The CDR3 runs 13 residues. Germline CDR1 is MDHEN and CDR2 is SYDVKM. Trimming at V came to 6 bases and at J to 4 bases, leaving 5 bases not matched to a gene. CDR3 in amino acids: CASRTQGRETQYF. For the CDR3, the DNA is TGTGCCAGCAGGACACAGGGGAGAGAGACCCAGTACTTC.

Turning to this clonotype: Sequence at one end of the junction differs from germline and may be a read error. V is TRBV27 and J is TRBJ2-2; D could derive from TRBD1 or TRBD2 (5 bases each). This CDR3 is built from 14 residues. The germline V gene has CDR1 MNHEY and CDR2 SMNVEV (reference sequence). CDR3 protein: CASSYIGGAGKLVF. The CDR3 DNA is TGTGCCAGCAGTTACATTGGGGGAGCCGGGAAGCTGGTTTTT.

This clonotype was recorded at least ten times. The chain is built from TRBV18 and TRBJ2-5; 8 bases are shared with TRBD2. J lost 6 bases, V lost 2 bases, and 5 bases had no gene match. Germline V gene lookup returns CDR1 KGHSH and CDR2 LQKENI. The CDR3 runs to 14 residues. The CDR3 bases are TGTGCCAGCTCACCAGGAGCGGGGGTGCAGACCCAGTACTTC. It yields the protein CASSPGAGVQTQYF. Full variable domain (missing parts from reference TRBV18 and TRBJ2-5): NAGVMQNPRHLVRRRGQEARLRCSPMKGHSHVYWYRQLPEEGLKFMVYLQKENIIDESGMPKERFSAEFPKEGPSILRIQQVVRGDSAAYFCASSPGAGVQTQYFGPGTRLLVL.

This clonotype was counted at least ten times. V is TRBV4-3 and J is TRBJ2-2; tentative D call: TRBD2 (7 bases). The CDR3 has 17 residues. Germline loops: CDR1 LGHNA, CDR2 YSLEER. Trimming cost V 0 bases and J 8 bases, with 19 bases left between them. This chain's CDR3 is CASSQDRAGAVGGELFF. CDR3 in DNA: TGCGCCAGCAGCCAAGATCGGGCGGGGGCGGTGGGGGGGGAGCTGTTTTTT.

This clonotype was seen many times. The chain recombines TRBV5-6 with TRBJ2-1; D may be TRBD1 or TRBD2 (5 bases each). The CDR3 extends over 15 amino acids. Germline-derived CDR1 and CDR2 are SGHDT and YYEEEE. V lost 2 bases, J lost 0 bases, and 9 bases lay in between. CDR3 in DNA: TGTGCCAGCAGCTTCGGGGACCGCTCCTACAATGAGCAGTTCTTC. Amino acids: CASSFGDRSYNEQFF.

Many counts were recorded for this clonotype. This CDR3 is CSVVTVRGTTRGNEQYF. In nucleotides, the CDR3 is TGCAGCGTTGTTACGGTGAGAGGGACGACAAGGGGGAACGAGCAGTACTTC. J is TRBJ2-7 and V is TRBV29-1; weak D call: TRBD1 (6 bases). V lost 4 bases to trimming and J lost 5 bases, with 27 bases between them. The germline CDR1 and CDR2 sequences are SQVTM and ANQGSEA. The CDR3 runs 17 residues.

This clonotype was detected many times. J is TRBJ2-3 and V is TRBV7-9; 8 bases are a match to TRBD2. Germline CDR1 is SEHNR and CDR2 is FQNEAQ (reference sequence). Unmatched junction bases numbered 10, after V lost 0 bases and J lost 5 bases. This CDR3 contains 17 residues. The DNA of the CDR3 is TGTGCCAGCAGCTTAGCGTTCGGCGGGGGGCAAGGAGATACGCAGTATTTT. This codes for CASSLAFGGGQGDTQYF.

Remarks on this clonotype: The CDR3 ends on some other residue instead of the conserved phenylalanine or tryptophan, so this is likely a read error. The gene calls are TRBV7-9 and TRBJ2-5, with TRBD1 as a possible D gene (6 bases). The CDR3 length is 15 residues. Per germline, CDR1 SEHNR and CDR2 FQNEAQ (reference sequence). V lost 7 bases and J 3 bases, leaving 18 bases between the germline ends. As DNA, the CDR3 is TGTGCCAGCACCCCCCCCCGGACAGATAAAGAGACCCAGTACCTC. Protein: CASTPPRTDKETQYL.

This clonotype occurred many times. CDR3 amino acids: CASSLAYGGSMNTEAFF. The CDR3, as DNA: TGTGCCAGCAGCTTGGCCTACGGGGGCTCAATGAACACTGAAGCTTTCTTT. This chain uses TRBV5-4 with TRBJ1-1, with a possible D match to TRBD1 (6 bases). Trimming stripped 0 bases from V and 0 bases from J, with 15 bases between. Germline-derived CDR1 and CDR2 are SGHNT and YYREEE (reference sequence). The CDR3 sequence is 17 residues long.

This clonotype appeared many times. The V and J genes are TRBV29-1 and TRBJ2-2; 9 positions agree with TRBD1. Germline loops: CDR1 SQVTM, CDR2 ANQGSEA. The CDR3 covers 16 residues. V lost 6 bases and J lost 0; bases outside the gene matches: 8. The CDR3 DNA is TGCAGCGTGAACGGACAGGGGATCGCGAACACCGGGGAGCTGTTTTTT. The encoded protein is CSVNGQGIANTGELFF.

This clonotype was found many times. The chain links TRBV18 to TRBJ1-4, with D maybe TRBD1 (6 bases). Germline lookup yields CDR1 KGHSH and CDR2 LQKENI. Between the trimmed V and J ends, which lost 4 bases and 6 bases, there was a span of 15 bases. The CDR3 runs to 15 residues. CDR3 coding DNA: TGTGCCAGCTCACAGATTCGGGACACAGATGAAAAACTGTTTTTT. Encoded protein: CASSQIRDTDEKLFF.

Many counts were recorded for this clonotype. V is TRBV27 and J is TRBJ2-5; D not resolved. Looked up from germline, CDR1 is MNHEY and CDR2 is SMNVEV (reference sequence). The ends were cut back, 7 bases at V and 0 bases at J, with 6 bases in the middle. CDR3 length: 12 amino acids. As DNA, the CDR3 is TGTGCCAGCACTTTCTACCAAGAGACCCAGTACTTC. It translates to CASTFYQETQYF.

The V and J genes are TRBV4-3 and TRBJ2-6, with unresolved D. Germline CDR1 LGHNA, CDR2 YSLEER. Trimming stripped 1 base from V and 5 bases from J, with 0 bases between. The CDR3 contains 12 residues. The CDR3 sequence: CASSQGANVLTF. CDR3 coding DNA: TGCGCCAGCAGCCAAGGGGCCAACGTCCTGACTTTC.

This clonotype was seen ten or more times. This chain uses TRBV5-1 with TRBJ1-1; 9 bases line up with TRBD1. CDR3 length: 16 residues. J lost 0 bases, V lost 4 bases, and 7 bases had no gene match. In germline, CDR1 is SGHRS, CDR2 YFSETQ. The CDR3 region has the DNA TGCGCCAGCAGCGCCGGGACAGGGTTCATGAACACTGAAGCTTTCTTT. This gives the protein CASSAGTGFMNTEAFF.

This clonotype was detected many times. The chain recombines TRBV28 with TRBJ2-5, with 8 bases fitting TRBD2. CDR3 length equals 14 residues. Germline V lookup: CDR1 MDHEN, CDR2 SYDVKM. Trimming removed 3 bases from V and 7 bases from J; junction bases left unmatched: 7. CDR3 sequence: CASSLSSGSATQYF. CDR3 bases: TGTGCCAGCAGTTTGTCTAGCGGGTCGGCGACCCAGTACTTC. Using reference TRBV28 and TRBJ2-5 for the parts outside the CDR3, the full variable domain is DVKVTQSSRYLVKRTGEKVFLECVQDMDHENMFWYRQDPGLGLRLIYFSYDVKMKEKGDIPEGYSVSREKKERFSLILESASTNQTSMYLCASSLSSGSATQYFGPGTRLLVL.

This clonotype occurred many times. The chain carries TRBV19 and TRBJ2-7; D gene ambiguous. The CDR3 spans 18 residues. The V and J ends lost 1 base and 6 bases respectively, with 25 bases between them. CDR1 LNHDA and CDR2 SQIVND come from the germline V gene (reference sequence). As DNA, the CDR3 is TGTGCCAGTAGTATAGGCCCTCCCTCGACGGCGCTGGGTAGCGAGCAGTACTTC. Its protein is CASSIGPPSTALGSEQYF.

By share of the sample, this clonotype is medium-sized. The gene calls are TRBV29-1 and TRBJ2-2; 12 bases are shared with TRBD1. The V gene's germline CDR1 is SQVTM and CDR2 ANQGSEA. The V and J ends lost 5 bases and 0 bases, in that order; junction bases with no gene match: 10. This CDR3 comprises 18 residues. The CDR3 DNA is TGCAGCGTTTGGGGGCCGGGACAGGGGGCGCCGAACACCGGGGAGCTGTTTTTT. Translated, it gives CSVWGPGQGAPNTGELFF.

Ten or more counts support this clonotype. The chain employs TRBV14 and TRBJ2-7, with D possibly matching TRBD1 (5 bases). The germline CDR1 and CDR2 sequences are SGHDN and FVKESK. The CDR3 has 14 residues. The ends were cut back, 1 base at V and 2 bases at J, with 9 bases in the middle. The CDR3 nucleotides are TGTGCCAGCAGCCAAGTTCACAGGCCCTACGAGCAGTACTTC. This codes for CASSQVHRPYEQYF.

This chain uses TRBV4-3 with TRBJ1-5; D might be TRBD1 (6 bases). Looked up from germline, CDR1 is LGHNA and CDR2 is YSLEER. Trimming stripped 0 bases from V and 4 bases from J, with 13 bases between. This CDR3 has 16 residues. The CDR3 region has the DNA TGCGCCAGCAGCCAAGAATGGCAGGGGAGAAATCAGCCCCAGCATTTT. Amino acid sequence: CASSQEWQGRNQPQHF.

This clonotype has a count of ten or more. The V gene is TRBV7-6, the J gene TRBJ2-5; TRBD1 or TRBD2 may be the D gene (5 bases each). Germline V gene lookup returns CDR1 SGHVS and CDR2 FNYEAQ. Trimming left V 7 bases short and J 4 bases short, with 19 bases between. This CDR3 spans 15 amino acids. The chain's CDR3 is CASTRGLAASETQYF. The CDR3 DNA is TGTGCCAGCACCCGGGGCCTAGCCGCCTCAGAGACCCAGTACTTC.

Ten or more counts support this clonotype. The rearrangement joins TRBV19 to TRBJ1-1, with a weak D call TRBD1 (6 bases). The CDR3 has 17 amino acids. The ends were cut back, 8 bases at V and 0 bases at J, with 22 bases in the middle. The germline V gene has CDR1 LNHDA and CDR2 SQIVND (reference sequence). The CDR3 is CASCFLGAEPLNTEAFF. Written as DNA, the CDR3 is TGTGCCAGTTGTTTCTTGGGGGCCGAACCACTGAACACTGAAGCTTTCTTT.

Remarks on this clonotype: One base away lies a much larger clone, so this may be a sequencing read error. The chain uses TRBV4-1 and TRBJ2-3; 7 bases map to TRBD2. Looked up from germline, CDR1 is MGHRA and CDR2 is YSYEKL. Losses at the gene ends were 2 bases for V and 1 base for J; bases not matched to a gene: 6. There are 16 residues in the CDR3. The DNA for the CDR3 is TGCGCCAGCAGCCAAAAACTGGCGGGGGGCACAGATACGCAGTATTTT. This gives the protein CASSQKLAGGTDTQYF.

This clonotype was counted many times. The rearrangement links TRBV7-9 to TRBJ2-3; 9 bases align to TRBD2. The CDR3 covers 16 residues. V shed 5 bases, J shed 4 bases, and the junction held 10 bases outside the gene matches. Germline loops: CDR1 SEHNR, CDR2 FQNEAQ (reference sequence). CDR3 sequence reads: CASSPPSGASADTQYF. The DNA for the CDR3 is TGTGCCAGCAGCCCCCCTAGCGGGGCAAGCGCAGATACGCAGTATTTT.